Described below is a single TCR beta chain sequence and its context. It has no known antigen specificity. No much larger clonotype is one base removed from it; base qualities were not supplied. The sample is drawn from a study of T cell changes during pregnancy in multiple sclerosis (dated by TCRdb to the late 2010s). Background for the entire study: Changes in the T cell repertoire over the course of pregnancy were examined in this study in women with multiple sclerosis.

Library construction relied on the immunoSEQ multiplex PCR assay. TCRdb carries this immuneACCESS record with in-frame sequences only. Its versions omit some clonotypes, under half of them owing to an unresolved V gene in the studies checked, with the rest unexplained. The sample has approximately 22,000 clones on record, 85% of them singletons. The ten top clones hold more than 15% of the sample. Via the germline V gene, CDR1 is MRHNA and CDR2 SNTAGT. V is pruned by 0 bases and J by 8 bases, leaving 11 bases of the junction without a gene match. The CDR3 starts with the cysteine, ends with the phenylalanine, and has 16 residues. Only the CDR3 portion is preserved as DNA: 48 bases, with reading frame beginning at the first base.

The V gene is TRBV6-4 and the J gene is TRBJ1-2, and TRBD1 aligns with 8 junction nucleotides. The starting material was CD8+ T cells from peripheral blood mononuclear cells, obtained in the first trimester of pregnancy. The sequence was collected from a female donor in good health, enrolled as a control in a pregnancy study. The nucleotides are TGTGCCAGCAGTGACTCGGAGGCAGGGGGCGCTGAAGGCTACACCTTC. Translated, it gives CASSDSEAGGAEGYTF.